This section outlines one T cell receptor beta chain sequence together with its context. Its antigen is unknown. This sample is part of a study of T cell responses to AZD1222 COVID-19 vaccine. General observations from the study: Vaccine-associated CD4 TCRs ranged over spike, dominating at 160-218 and 743-854.

Sequencing used immunoSEQ multiplex PCR; TCRdb keeps in-frame clones, though not all of them. The data show 95,000 to 110,000 clones, with over 75% seen just once and approximately 22% held by the top ten. The CDR3 has 11 residues. With 3 bases removed from V and 3 bases from J, the gap between germline ends came to 3 bases. Germline V lookup: CDR1 SGDLS, CDR2 YYNGEE. The V call is TRBV9, the J call TRBJ1-2, with D uncertain. The receptor comes from an adult in good health. Specimen: peripheral blood, collected on day 0 of AZD1222 vaccination. In nucleotides, the CDR3 is TGTGCCAGCAGCGCCGACTATGGCTACACCTTC. Translating gives CASSADYGYTF.